A single sample is the source of the 10 T cell receptor beta chains below, sequenced in a study of regulatory T cells in long-lasting Graves disease (dated by TCRdb to the early 2020s). What this sample's time point label stands for: newly diagnosed GD, antithyroid drugs for less than 3 months. RNA was extracted from PBMCs in TRIzol for both TCR sequencing and RNA sequencing. Library preparation used multiplex PCR. Sequencing relied on an Illumina HiSeq 4000. To build TCR beta libraries, CDR3 regions were amplified by Arm-PCR using iRepertoire HTBI primers. In TCRdb, the public reads were trimmed at Q25 with fastp and aligned with MiXCR, with productive beta chains retained. Each CDR3 protein appears once, grouped with its most common genes and DNA. The sample yields a few hundred thousand distinct CDR3 sequences; about 14% were counted once. Of the sample, 10% falls within the top ten clones. This sample also belongs to another study, concerning T cells in Graves' hyperthyroidism and ophthalmopathy.

The material was peripheral blood mononuclear cells (PBMCs), obtained at new diagnosis, from a patient treated with antithyroid drugs. The origin of the receptors is a man aged 25 to 45 with Graves disease. Donor details come from another sample of the same person, matched by shared clones.

On this clonotype itself: A far larger clone is only one base removed, so a read error is likely. The chain couples TRBV2 to TRBJ2-1, with D tentatively TRBD2 (5 bases). V shed 7 bases and J shed 10 bases, with 14 bases lying between them. The CDR3 runs to 12 residues. Germline values: CDR1 SNHLY, CDR2 FYNNEI. This CDR3 is CASKSSPYEQFF. CDR3 nucleotide sequence: TGTGCCAGCAAATCTAGCCCCTACGAGCAGTTCTTC.

With respect to this clonotype: A much larger clone differs by one base, so this may be a read error. V and J are TRBV6-2 or TRBV6-3 and TRBJ2-1; 10 bases line up with TRBD2. V was pared by 5 bases and J by 4 bases, with 5 bases of the junction left unmatched. CDR3 size: 15 residues. The germline V gene encodes CDR1 MNHEY and CDR2 SVGEGT. CDR3 DNA: TGTGCCAGCAGTGACCGGACTAGCGGATACAATGAGCAGTTCTTC. Encoded protein: CASSDRTSGYNEQFF.

This clonotype was found a few times. The V and J genes are TRBV28 and TRBJ2-7, with D unresolved. From germline, CDR1 is MDHEN and CDR2 SYDVKM. V lost 9 bases and J lost 3, with 24 bases in between. This CDR3 is built from 16 residues. The CDR3 DNA sequence: TGTGCCAGTTTATCGAATGCTTCACCCCTATTCTACGAGCAGTACTTC. Translated, it gives CASLSNASPLFYEQYF.

This clonotype was detected many times. This chain joins TRBV10-3 and TRBJ2-1; D call uncertain. Trimming removed 2 bases from V and 6 bases from J, with 8 bases in between. The CDR3 loop spans 13 amino acids. CDR1 is ENHRY, CDR2 SYGVKD, per germline. Here the CDR3 reads CAISEALFNEQFF. The CDR3 DNA reads TGTGCCATCAGTGAGGCCCTTTTCAATGAGCAGTTCTTC.

This clonotype was picked up many times. V usage is TRBV20-1 and J usage is TRBJ2-7; D possibly corresponds to TRBD1 (5 bases). This CDR3 has 13 residues. V was trimmed by 6 bases and J by 2 bases, leaving 14 bases between them. Germline assignment: CDR1 DFQATT and CDR2 SNEGSKA (reference sequence). The CDR3 DNA reads TGCAGTGCCCCAGACAGTGGGCCCTACGAGCAGTACTTC. Its protein product is CSAPDSGPYEQYF.

This clonotype was observed many times. The V call is TRBV2, the J call TRBJ2-2; 10 bases are a match to TRBD2. The CDR3 has 15 residues. The V and J ends lost 10 bases and 0 bases, in that order; junction bases with no gene match: 5. CDR1 SNHLY and CDR2 FYNNEI come from the germline V gene. Here the CDR3 reads CATRLAGTNTGELFF. CDR3 sequence (DNA): TGTGCCACAAGACTAGCGGGTACGAACACCGGGGAGCTGTTTTTT. Full variable domain (remainder filled in from reference TRBV2 and TRBJ2-2): EPEVTQTPSHQVTQMGQEVILRCVPISNHLYFYWYRQILGQKVEFLVSFYNNEISEKSEIFDDQFSVERPDGSNFTLKIRSTKLEDSAMYFCATRLAGTNTGELFFGEGSRLTVL.

This clonotype was detected only a few times. This chain links TRBV25-1 with TRBJ2-5; tentative D call: TRBD2 (5 bases). Germline CDR1 reads MGHDK; CDR2 reads SYGVNS. V lost 3 bases and J lost 5, with 7 bases in between. The CDR3 spans 12 residues. The CDR3 DNA follows: TGTGCCAGCAGTGACGGGGAGGAGACCCAGTACTTC. Translated, it gives CASSDGEETQYF.

This clonotype was counted at least ten times. The chain recombines TRBV7-9 with TRBJ1-5; no firm D call. Germline CDR1 is SEHNR and CDR2 is FQNEAQ (reference sequence). This CDR3 spans 13 amino acids. V lost 6 bases and J lost 4, with 10 bases in between. The CDR3 nucleotides are TGTGCCAGCAGTCGGGGTACTAATCAGCCCCAGCATTTT. Translating gives CASSRGTNQPQHF. Full variable domain (rest looked up from reference TRBV7-9 and TRBJ1-5): DTGVSQNPRHKITKRGQNVTFRCDPISEHNRLYWYRQTLGQGPEFLTYFQNEAQLEKSRLLSDRFSAERPKGSFSTLEIQRTEQGDSAMYLCASSRGTNQPQHFGDGTRLSIL.

This clonotype was detected many times. This chain joins TRBV29-1 and TRBJ1-2, with 12 bases fitting TRBD1. In germline, CDR1 is SQVTM, CDR2 ANQGSEA. The CDR3 has 16 residues. V shed 7 bases, J shed 4 bases, and the junction held 13 bases outside the gene matches. Here the CDR3 DNA reads TGCAGCGCCATTCCGGGACAGGGGGCGCAAGCCTATGGCTACACCTTC. It specifies CSAIPGQGAQAYGYTF.

This clonotype was recorded at least ten times. The chain employs TRBV24-1 and TRBJ2-3, with D possibly being TRBD1 (5 bases). CDR3 length: 14 residues. Per germline, CDR1 KGHDR and CDR2 SFDVKD. V was shortened by 5 bases and J by 5 bases, with 13 bases between the two germline ends. The CDR3 sequence is CATSVDSIRDTQYF. The CDR3 DNA follows: TGTGCCACCAGTGTCGACAGCATAAGAGATACGCAGTATTTT.